This T cell receptor beta chain was sequenced for a study of control samples from healthy donors and cancer patients. The protocol was immunoSEQ multiplex PCR, while the TCRdb copy is restricted to in-frame clones and leaves out a portion. The repertoire holds about 120,000 clones, with roughly 90% as singletons. There are 14 residues in the CDR3. From germline, CDR1 is SGHRS and CDR2 YFSETQ. V was clipped by 0 bases and J by 3 bases, with 9 bases between them. Sequencing was performed on blood. V gene TRBV5-1 combines with J gene TRBJ1-2; D may be TRBD1 (5 bases). This receptor was obtained from a man aged 45-60 years in good health. This chain's CDR3 is CASSLVGADYGYTF. CDR3 sequence (DNA): TGCGCCAGCAGCTTGGTAGGGGCAGACTATGGCTACACCTTC.